Included here is one T cell receptor beta chain sequence, with context. Its matching antigen is unknown. Per germline, CDR1 SGHAT and CDR2 FQNNGV. CDR3 size: 11 residues. With 5 bases removed from V and 11 bases from J, the gap between germline ends came to 12 bases. Primed by a sample-barcoded 5' primer and a J-beta primer mix, a second PCR proceeded for about 7 to 11 cycles. TCRdb reprocessed the 5' RACE reads via MiXCR and lists one record per CDR3 protein. Found here are nearly 800,000 distinct CDR3 sequences, roughly 25% of them singletons; the top ten hold approximately 3.7%. This sample is drawn from a study of blood T cells in healthy people across ages. Regarding the study as a whole: In long-lived donors, naive CD4+ cell counts and diversity exceeded those of aged donors.

This sample was shared with a second study, whose subject was T cells of mothers and their children. That source notes: The study found slightly higher but non-significant overlap in related versus unrelated mother-child pairs.

The receptor comes from a boy younger than 18 in good health. What was sequenced was blood. The chain is built from TRBV11-2 and TRBJ2-5; D remains unclear. The CDR3: CASSPLQEQYF. As DNA, the CDR3 is TGTGCCAGCAGCCCCCTTCAAGAGCAGTACTTC.